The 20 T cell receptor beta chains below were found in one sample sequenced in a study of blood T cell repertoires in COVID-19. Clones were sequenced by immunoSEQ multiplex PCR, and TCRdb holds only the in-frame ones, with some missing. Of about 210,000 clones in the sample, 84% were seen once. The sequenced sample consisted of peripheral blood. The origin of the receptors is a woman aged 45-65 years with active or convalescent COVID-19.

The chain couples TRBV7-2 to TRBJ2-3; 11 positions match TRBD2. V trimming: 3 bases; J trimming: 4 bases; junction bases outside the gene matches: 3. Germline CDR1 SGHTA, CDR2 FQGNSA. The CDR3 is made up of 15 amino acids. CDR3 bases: TGTGCCAGCAGCTTTAGCGGGGGGGGAGCAGATACGCAGTATTTT. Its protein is CASSFSGGGADTQYF.

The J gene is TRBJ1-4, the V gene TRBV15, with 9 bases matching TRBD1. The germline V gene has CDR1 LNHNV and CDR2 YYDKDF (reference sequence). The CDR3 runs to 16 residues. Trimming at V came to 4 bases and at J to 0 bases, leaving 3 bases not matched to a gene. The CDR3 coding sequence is TGTGCCACCAGCATGGGACAGGGTGCAACTAATGAAAAACTGTTTTTT. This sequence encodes CATSMGQGATNEKLFF.

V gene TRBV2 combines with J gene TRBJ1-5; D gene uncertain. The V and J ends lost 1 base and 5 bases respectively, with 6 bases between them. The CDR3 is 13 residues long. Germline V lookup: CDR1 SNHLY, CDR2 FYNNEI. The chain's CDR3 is CASSEERDQPQHF. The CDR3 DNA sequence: TGTGCCAGCAGTGAAGAGCGCGATCAGCCCCAGCATTTT.

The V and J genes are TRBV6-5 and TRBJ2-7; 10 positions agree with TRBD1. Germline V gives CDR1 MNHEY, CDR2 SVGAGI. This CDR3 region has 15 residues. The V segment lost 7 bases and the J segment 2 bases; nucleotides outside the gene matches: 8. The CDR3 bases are TGTGCCAGCAACCTTAGACAGGGGGCCGCCTACGAGCAGTACGTC. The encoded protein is CASNLRQGAAYEQYV.

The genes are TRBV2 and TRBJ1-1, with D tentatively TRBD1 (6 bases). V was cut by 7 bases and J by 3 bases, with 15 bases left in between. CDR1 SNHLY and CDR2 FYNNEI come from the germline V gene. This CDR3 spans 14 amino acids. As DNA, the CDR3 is TGTGCCAGCACCGTGGACAGTGGATACACTGAAGCTTTCTTT. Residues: CASTVDSGYTEAFF.

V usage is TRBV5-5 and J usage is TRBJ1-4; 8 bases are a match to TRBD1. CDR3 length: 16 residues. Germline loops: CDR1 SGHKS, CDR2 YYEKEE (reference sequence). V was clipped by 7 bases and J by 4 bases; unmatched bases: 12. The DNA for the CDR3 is TGTGCCAGCGGTCGGACCGGGACAGGACTTAATGAAAAACTGTTTTTT. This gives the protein CASGRTGTGLNEKLFF.

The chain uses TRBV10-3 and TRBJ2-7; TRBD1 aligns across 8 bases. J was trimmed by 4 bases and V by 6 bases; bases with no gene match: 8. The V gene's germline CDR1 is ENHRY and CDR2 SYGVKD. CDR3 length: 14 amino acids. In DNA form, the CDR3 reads TGTGCCATCAGATACGACAGGGGTCCTTACGAGCAGTACTTC. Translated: CAIRYDRGPYEQYF.

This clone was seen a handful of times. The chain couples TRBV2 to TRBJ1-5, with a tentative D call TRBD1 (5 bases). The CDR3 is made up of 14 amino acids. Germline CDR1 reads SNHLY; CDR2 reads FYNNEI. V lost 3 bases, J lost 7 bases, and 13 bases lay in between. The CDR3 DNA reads TGTGCCAGCAGTGACAGGGTTTCCGGGCAGCCCCAGCATTTT. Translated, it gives CASSDRVSGQPQHF.

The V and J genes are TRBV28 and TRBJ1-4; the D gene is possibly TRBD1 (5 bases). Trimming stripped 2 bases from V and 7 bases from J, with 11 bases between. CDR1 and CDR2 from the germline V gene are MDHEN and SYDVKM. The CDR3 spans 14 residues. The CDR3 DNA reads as TGTGCCAGCAGTTTACAGGGAATACGTGAAAAACTGTTTTTT. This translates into CASSLQGIREKLFF. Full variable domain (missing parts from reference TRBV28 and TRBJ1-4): DVKVTQSSRYLVKRTGEKVFLECVQDMDHENMFWYRQDPGLGLRLIYFSYDVKMKEKGDIPEGYSVSREKKERFSLILESASTNQTSMYLCASSLQGIREKLFFGSGTQLSVL.

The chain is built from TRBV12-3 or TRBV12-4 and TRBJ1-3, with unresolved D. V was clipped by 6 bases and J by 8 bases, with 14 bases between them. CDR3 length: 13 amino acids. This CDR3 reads CASSPWLRDTIYF. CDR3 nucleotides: TGTGCCAGCAGCCCCTGGCTGAGGGACACCATATATTTT.

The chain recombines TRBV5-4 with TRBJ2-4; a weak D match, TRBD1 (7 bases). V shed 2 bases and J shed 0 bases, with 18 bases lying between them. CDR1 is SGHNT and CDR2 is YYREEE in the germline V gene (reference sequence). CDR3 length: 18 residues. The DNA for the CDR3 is TGTGCCAGCAGCTTCAGCAGGGGGGAAGGTCTAGCCAAAAACATTCAGTACTTC. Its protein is CASSFSRGEGLAKNIQYF.

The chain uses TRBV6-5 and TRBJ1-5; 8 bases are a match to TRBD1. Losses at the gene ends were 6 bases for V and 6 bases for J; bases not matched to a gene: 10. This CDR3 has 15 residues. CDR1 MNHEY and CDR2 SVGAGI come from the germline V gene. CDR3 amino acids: CASRAEDRASQPQHF. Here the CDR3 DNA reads TGTGCCAGCAGGGCTGAGGACAGGGCGAGTCAGCCCCAGCATTTT.

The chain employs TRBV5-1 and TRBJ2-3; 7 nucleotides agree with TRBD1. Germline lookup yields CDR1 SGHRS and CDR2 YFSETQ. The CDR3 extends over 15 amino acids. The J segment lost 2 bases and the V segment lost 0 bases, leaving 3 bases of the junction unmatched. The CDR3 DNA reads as TGCGCCAGCAGCTTGGGGGACAGCTACACAGATACGCAGTATTTT. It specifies CASSLGDSYTDTQYF.

DNA for the CDR3: TGTGCCAGCAGCTTAGGGCCCGGGGAGATATCGCCCCTCCACTTT. Translation gives CASSLGPGEISPLHF. The chain has TRBV11-2 and TRBJ1-6; no definite D call. V shed 1 base and J shed 13 bases, with 17 bases lying between them. The CDR3 is 15 residues long. Germline V CDR1 and CDR2: SGHAT, FQNNGV.

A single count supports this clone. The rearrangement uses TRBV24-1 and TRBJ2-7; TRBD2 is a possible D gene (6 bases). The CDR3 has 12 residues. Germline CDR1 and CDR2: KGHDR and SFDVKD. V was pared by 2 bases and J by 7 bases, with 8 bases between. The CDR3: CATSDSRGEQYF. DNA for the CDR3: TGTGCCACCAGTGATTCCCGGGGGGAGCAGTACTTC.

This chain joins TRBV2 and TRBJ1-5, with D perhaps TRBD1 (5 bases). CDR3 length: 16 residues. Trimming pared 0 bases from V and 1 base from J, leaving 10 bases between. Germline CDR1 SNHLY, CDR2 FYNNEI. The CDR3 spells CASSEALRGSNQPQHF. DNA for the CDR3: TGTGCCAGCAGTGAAGCGCTTCGGGGGAGCAATCAGCCCCAGCATTTT.

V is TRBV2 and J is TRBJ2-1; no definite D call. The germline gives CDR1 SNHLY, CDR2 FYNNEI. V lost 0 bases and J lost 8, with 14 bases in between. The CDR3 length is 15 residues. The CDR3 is CASSEALSQVDEQFF. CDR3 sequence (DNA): TGTGCCAGCAGTGAAGCGCTATCTCAGGTCGATGAGCAGTTCTTC.

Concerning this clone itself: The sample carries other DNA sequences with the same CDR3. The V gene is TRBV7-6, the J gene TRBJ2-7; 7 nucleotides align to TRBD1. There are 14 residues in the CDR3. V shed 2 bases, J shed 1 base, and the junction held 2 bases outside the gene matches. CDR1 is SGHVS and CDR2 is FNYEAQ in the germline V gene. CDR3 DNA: TGTGCCAGCAGCTTACGACAGGGATCCTACGAGCAGTACTTC. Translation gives CASSLRQGSYEQYF.

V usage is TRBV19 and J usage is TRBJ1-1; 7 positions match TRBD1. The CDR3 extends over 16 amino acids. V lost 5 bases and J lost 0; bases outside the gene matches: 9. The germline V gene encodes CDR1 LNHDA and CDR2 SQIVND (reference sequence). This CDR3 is CASSRADRNMNTEAFF. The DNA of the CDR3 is TGTGCCAGTAGTCGTGCGGACAGGAACATGAACACTGAAGCTTTCTTT.

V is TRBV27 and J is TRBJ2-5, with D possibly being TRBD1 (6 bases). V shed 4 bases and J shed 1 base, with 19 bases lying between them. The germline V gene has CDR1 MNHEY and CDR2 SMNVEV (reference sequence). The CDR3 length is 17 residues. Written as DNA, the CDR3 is TGTGCCAGCAGTTCCCTAACAGGGTTCGGGGCCCAAGAGACCCAGTACTTC. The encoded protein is CASSSLTGFGAQETQYF.